This T cell receptor (beta chain) is from a study of T-cell reconstitution after alpha-beta-depleted transplantation in children. Unique molecular identifiers were incorporated during preparation of the TCRbeta library. Using its own MiXCR run on the PCR reads, TCRdb lists one record per CDR3 protein. This sample has about 580,000 distinct CDR3 sequences, with roughly 30% found just once. Study results and caveats: Expanded clones from the graft, numbering several hundred, reportedly supplied alpha-beta T cells about two months after transplant. When one year had passed after transplant, most T-cell counts and diversity came from newly produced T cells.

Germline lookup yields CDR1 SGHAT and CDR2 FQNNGV. The V gene lost 1 base and the J gene lost 3 bases, with 7 bases spanning the gap. CDR3 length equals 15 residues. The sample holds many counts of this clonotype. Antigen: not known. The V and J genes are TRBV11-2 and TRBJ1-6; D unclear. Sequencing was performed on PBMCs, taken before TCRalphabeta/CD19-depleted stem cell transplant. This clonotype was sampled from a boy in the first two years of life with Wiskott-Aldrich syndrome, due to receive a stem cell transplant. The CDR3 sequence is CASSLVSSYNSPLHF. The CDR3 region has the DNA TGTGCCAGCAGCTTAGTCAGTAGCTATAATTCACCCCTCCACTTT.